Listed below are T cell receptor beta chains from one sample, sequenced in a study of shared clonotypes between healthy human individuals. Generated by immunoSEQ multiplex PCR, the TCRdb table keeps only in-frame clones and is missing some. Here the sample spans around 600,000 clones, nearly 98% being singletons. The sequenced material came from naive CD8+ T cells sorted from blood. These TCRs come from a man aged 25 to 40 in good health. Each CDR3 is given with its conserved first and last residue. The order of the fields is clone size, V gene, D gene, J gene, CDR3 protein, CDR3 DNA. The D gene is left open where the match is weak. The size field is filled for only some rows; it gives once, few, many or a size class.

once,TRBV28,TRBD1,TRBJ1-1,CASNRDRVDEAFF,TGTGCCAGCAACCGGGACAGGGTCGATGAAGCTTTCTTT
NA,TRBV7-9,NA,TRBJ2-2,CASSPTDFPTGELFF,TGTGCCAGCAGCCCAACGGACTTCCCCACCGGGGAGCTGTTTTTT
NA,TRBV11-2,NA,TRBJ2-5,CASSHLPGQETQYF,TGTGCCAGCAGCCACCTCCCCGGACAGGAGACCCAGTACTTC
NA,TRBV7-2,TRBD2,TRBJ2-1,CASSLGLAANEQFF,TGTGCCAGCAGCTTAGGACTAGCGGCAAATGAGCAGTTCTTC
NA,TRBV7-2,TRBD2,TRBJ2-7,CARPTSGRSYEQYF,TGTGCCAGGCCCACTAGCGGTCGCTCCTACGAGCAGTACTTC
NA,TRBV27,TRBD2,TRBJ2-1,CASSSVAGAANEQFF,TGTGCCAGCAGTTCCGTAGCGGGAGCAGCGAATGAGCAGTTCTTC
NA,TRBV27,NA,TRBJ2-3,CASSGPAGATDTQYF,TGTGCCAGCAGTGGTCCGGCGGGGGCCACAGATACGCAGTATTTT
NA,TRBV27,NA,TRBJ1-2,CASSFFRDYGYTF,TGTGCCAGCAGTTTTTTCAGGGACTATGGCTACACCTTC
NA,TRBV14,TRBD1,TRBJ2-7,CASSQMTGWDEQYF,TGTGCCAGCAGCCAGATGACAGGGTGGGACGAGCAGTACTTC
NA,TRBV13,NA,TRBJ2-3,CASSLGAGSTDTQYF,TGTGCCAGCAGCTTAGGGGCAGGGAGCACAGATACGCAGTATTTT
NA,TRBV5-1,NA,TRBJ2-1,CASSFMDSYNEQFF,TGCGCCAGCAGCTTCATGGACAGTTACAATGAGCAGTTCTTC
once,TRBV7-9,NA,TRBJ2-1,CASSASEQFF,TGTGCCAGCAGTGCATCCGAGCAGTTCTTC
once,TRBV5-1,NA,TRBJ2-3,CASSLAERAITDTQYF,TGCGCCAGCAGCTTGGCGGAGCGGGCAATCACAGATACGCAGTATTTT
NA,TRBV7-9,TRBD1,TRBJ1-4,CASSTPLGQGSEKLFF,TGTGCCAGCAGCACCCCCCTGGGACAGGGGTCGGAAAAACTGTTTTTT
NA,TRBV7-9,TRBD2,TRBJ2-1,CASSLTSGSEEQFF,TGTGCCAGCAGCTTGACTAGCGGGAGTGAGGAGCAGTTCTTC
NA,TRBV28,NA,TRBJ2-1,CASSLYGSGEQFF,TGTGCCAGCAGTTTATACGGGAGCGGCGAGCAGTTCTTC
NA,TRBV15,TRBD1,TRBJ1-1,CATKGAYTEAFF,TGTGCCACCAAGGGGGCGTACACTGAAGCTTTCTTT
NA,TRBV5-1,TRBD2,TRBJ2-1,CASSTWVAGEGNEQFF,TGCGCCAGCTCCACCTGGGTAGCGGGAGAGGGTAATGAGCAGTTCTTC